A single sample gave rise to the 8 T cell receptor beta chains below, sequenced in a study of cytomegalovirus exposure and HLA in healthy donors (dated by TCRdb to the late 2010s). Library generation was performed with the immunoSEQ multiplex PCR assay. The multiplex PCR relied on a mix of 60 forward primers for TCR Vbeta segments and 13 reverse primers for TCR Jbeta segments. In its TCRdb copy, this immuneACCESS table keeps in-frame sequences only and misses some clones. Where compared with another copy, unresolved V genes explain less than half of these, and the others have no known cause. Present in this sample are more than 85,000 clones, 65% to 80% of which were seen just once. Around 9.1% of the sample goes to the ten largest clones. The sample comprised PBMCs. All receptors derive from a man aged 25 to 40 in good health and CMV-seropositive.

V is TRBV5-6 and J is TRBJ2-7; weak D call: TRBD1 (5 bases). The length of the CDR3 is 15 residues. The germline V and J ends were trimmed by 0 bases and 2 bases, with 12 bases remaining between them. Per the germline V gene, CDR1 is SGHDT and CDR2 is YYEEEE. The CDR3 region is CASSLVQASPYEQYF. Written as DNA, the CDR3 is TGTGCCAGCAGCTTGGTACAGGCGAGCCCCTACGAGCAGTACTTC.

This clone occurred once. This rearrangement joins TRBV6-5 to TRBJ2-1, with TRBD1 identical over 8 bases. Trimming removed 6 bases from V and 3 bases from J; junction bases left unmatched: 7. CDR3 length: 15 amino acids. CDR1 and CDR2 (germline): MNHEY, SVGAGI. The CDR3 loop reads CASRPRTGLYNEQFF. For the CDR3, the DNA is TGTGCCAGCAGACCTCGGACAGGGCTCTACAATGAGCAGTTCTTC.

A single count supports this clone. The chain uses TRBV5-1 and TRBJ2-3, with 13 bases fitting TRBD2. V trimming: 6 bases; J trimming: 5 bases; junction bases outside the gene matches: 9. The CDR3 length is 16 residues. The germline V gene has CDR1 SGHRS and CDR2 YFSETQ. The CDR3 nucleotides read TGCGCCAGCATGCCCCCACTAGCGGGGGGGCAAGATACGCAGTATTTT. Translated, it gives CASMPPLAGGQDTQYF.

This chain uses TRBV5-6 with TRBJ2-7, with 7 bases fitting TRBD1. Germline CDR1 reads SGHDT; CDR2 reads YYEEEE. The ends lost 0 bases at V and 0 bases at J; junction bases unmatched: 3. There are 15 residues in the CDR3. DNA for the CDR3: TGTGCCAGCAGCTTGGGGGACAGTTTCTCCTACGAGCAGTACTTC. Protein sequence: CASSLGDSFSYEQYF.

In regard to this clone: The germline gene is not matched at one end of the junction; a read error may be the cause. V gene TRBV29-1 combines with J gene TRBJ1-2, with 9 positions matching TRBD1. Looked up from germline, CDR1 is SQVTM and CDR2 is ANQGSEA. The CDR3 is made up of 14 amino acids. The CDR3 loop is CSVDTGTGPYGYTF. CDR3 coding DNA: TGCAGTGTTGACACCGGGACAGGGCCCTATGGCTACACCTTC.

This clone was counted only a few times. The chain joins TRBV5-5 to TRBJ1-2; D unresolved. Trimming removed 0 bases from V and 4 bases from J, with 13 bases in between. The CDR3 length is 15 residues. In germline, CDR1 is SGHKS, CDR2 YYEKEE (reference sequence). As DNA, the CDR3 is TGTGCCAGCAGCTTGGGACATGAGGGCGGCTATGGCTACACCTTC. Encoded protein: CASSLGHEGGYGYTF.

The rearrangement uses TRBV27 and TRBJ2-3; D possibly corresponds to TRBD2 (6 bases). Germline CDR1 is MNHEY and CDR2 is SMNVEV (reference sequence). Trimming cost V 6 bases and J 7 bases, with 11 bases left between them. The CDR3 contains 12 residues. The CDR3 loop is CASRGGKYTQYF. The CDR3 coding sequence is TGTGCCAGCAGAGGCGGGAAGTATACGCAGTATTTT.

The J gene is TRBJ2-2, the V gene TRBV10-1; perhaps TRBD2 as D (5 bases). The V gene's germline CDR1 is WNHNN and CDR2 SYGVQD (reference sequence). CDR3 length: 18 amino acids. The V and J ends lost 5 bases and 2 bases respectively, with 21 bases between them. CDR3 sequence reads: CASSPNTGSPPNTGELFF. In DNA form, the CDR3 reads TGCGCCAGCAGTCCAAATACGGGGTCTCCACCCAACACCGGGGAGCTGTTTTTT.